This T cell receptor beta chain originates from a study of T-cell memory formation after mild COVID-19 (dated by TCRdb to the early 2020s). The study in broad terms: TCR sequence clusters from the two donors were found to be largely donor specific. T-cell clones expanding and contracting after mild COVID-19 in a couple of donors were tracked by longitudinal TCRalpha and TCRbeta repertoire sequencing. The cohort comprised two young, previously healthy adult volunteers, one female and one male. What the authors observed across the whole study: The second-wave clones that peaked on day 37 were not confirmed to be SARS-CoV-2 specific. Clones that contracted from day 15 to 85 showed balanced CD4/CD8 phenotypes, whereas a second wave of clones that expanded from day 15 to 37 leaned towards CD4+. Contracting CD4+ clones were located mainly in the CM and EM memory subsets, whereas CD8+ clones were found to be enriched in EMRA. Only a couple of mild cases were covered by the study, and larger cohorts that include severe cases with pre-infection samples were considered necessary. Some responding clones were detected in pre-infection memory, which suggested that pre-existing cross-reactive memory T cells had joined the SARS-CoV-2 response.

TCRdb shows the sequencer as Illumina NovaSeq 6000. TCRalpha and TCRbeta cDNA libraries were built by 5'RACE with constant-segment primers, adding sample barcodes and unique molecular identifiers. Trizol reagent was used to extract RNA from every sample. Amplification of the libraries took two PCR steps, and the second step added a second sample barcode plus Illumina TruSeq adapters. The libraries were sequenced on an Illumina NovaSeq using 2 x 150 bp paired-end reads. As for the original processing: Demultiplexing of reads and collapsing into UMI-guided consensus sequences were performed with migec v1.2.7. Using mixcr v2.1.11, UMI consensuses were aligned to TRA and TRB V and J templates and then assembled into clonotypes. Clonotypes were classified as expanded or contracted when called significant by both edgeR and NoisET, with noise models trained on biological replicates. edgeR calls used a false discovery rate-adjusted p below 0.01 and a log2 fold-change threshold of 1. As an exploratory analysis of dynamics, max-normalized trajectories of the 1000 most abundant clonotypes were examined with PCA combined with hierarchical clustering. Separately sequenced CD4+ and CD8+ repertoires were used to assign a CD4 or CD8 phenotype to each responding clone. TCRdb ran its own pipeline on the public reads, namely fastp trimming at Q25 and MiXCR clone calling, and kept in-frame beta chains. Rows with one shared CDR3 protein collapse into an entry with the most common genes and DNA. TCRdb assigned the V and J calls; the authors' analysis was not used. The sample has more than 300,000 distinct CDR3 sequences on record, roughly an eighth of them singletons. The top ten hold about 20% of the sample.

Ficoll-Paque density gradient centrifugation was the method used to isolate PBMCs. As concerns this clonotype: Its antigen remains undetermined. Base qualities were left out, and no much larger clone turns up one base away.

The CDR3 covers 15 residues, taking in both the cysteine and the phenylalanine. The CDR3 DNA has 45 bases and is translated from base 1. After removal of 3 bases from V and 4 bases from J, the junction retains 7 bases not matched to a gene. Via the germline V gene, CDR1 is SGHDT and CDR2 YYEEEE. The chain uses TRBV5-6 and TRBJ2-3; 8 nucleotides in the junction match TRBD1. Sequenced input: PBMCs or a T cell subset sorted from them (not recorded which). The sequence derives from a man in his late teens or twenties who had mild COVID-19 (a few samples of this study predate the infection). The sample titles of this study are shuffled in the database, so cell type and time point are left out; the donor was told from shared clones. The nucleotide sequence reads TGTGCCAGCAGCTCGACAGGGGAGGAAGCAGATACGCAGTATTTT. This is translated as CASSSTGEEADTQYF.